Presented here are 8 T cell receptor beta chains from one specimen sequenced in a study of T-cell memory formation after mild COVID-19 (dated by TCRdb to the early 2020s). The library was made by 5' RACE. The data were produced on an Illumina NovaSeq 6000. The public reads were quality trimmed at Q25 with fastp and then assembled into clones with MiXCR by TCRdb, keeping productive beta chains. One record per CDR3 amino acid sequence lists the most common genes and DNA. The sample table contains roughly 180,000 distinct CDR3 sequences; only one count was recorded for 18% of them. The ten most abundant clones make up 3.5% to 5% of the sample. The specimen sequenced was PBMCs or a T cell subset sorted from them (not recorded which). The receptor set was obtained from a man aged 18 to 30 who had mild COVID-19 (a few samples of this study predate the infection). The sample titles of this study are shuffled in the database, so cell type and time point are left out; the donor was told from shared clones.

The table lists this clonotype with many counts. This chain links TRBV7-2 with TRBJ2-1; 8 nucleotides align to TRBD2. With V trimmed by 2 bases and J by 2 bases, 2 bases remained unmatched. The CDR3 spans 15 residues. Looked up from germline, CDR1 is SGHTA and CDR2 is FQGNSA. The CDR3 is CASSLNSGAYNEQFF. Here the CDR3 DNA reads TGTGCCAGCAGCTTAAATAGCGGGGCCTACAATGAGCAGTTCTTC. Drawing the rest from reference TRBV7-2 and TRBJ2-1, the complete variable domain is GAGVSQSPSNKVTEKGKDVELRCDPISGHTALYWYRQSLGQGLEFLIYFQGNSAPDKSGLPSDRFSAERTGGSVSTLTIQRTQQEDSAVYLCASSLNSGAYNEQFFGPGTRLTVL.

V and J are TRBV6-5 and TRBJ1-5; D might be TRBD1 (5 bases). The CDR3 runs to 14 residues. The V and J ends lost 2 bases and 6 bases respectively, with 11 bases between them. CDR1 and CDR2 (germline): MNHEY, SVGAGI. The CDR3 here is CASSYGAGTQPQHF. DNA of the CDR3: TGTGCCAGCAGTTACGGTGCAGGGACTCAGCCCCAGCATTTT.

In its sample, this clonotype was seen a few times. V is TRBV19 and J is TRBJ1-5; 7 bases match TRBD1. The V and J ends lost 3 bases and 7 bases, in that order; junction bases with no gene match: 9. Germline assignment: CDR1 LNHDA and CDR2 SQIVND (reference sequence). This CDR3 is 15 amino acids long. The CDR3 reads CASSIYRGIGQPQHF. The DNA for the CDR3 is TGTGCCAGTAGTATCTACAGGGGAATAGGACAGCCCCAGCATTTT.

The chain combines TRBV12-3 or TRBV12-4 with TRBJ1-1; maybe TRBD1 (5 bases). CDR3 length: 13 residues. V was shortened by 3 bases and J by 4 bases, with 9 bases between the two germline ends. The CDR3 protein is CASSFNRLTEAFF. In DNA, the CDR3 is TGTGCCAGCAGTTTTAACAGGCTCACTGAAGCTTTCTTT.

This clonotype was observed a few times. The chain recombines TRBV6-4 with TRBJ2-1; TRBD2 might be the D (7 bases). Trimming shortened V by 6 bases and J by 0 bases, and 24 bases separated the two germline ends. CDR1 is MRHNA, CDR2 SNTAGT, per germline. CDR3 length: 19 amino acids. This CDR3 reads CASSPGGAGAASSYNEQFF. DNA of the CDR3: TGTGCCAGCAGCCCCGGTGGGGCGGGGGCCGCGAGCTCCTACAATGAGCAGTTCTTC.

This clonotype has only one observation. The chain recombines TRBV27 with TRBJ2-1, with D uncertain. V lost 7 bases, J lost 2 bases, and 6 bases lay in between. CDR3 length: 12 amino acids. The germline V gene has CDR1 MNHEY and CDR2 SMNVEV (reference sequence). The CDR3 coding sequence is TGTGCCAGCAAAGGGCCCTACAATGAGCAGTTCTTC. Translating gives CASKGPYNEQFF.

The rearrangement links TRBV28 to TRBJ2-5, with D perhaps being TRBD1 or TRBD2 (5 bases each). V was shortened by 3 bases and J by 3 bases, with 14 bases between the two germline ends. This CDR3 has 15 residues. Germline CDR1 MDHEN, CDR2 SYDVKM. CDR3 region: CASSLDWDGKETQYF. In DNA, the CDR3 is TGTGCCAGCAGTTTGGATTGGGACGGCAAAGAGACCCAGTACTTC.

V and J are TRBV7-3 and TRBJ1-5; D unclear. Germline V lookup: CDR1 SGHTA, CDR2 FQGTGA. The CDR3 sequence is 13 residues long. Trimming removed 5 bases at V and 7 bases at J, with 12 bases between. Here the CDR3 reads CASSRGDGQPQHF. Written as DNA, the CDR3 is TGTGCCAGCAGCCGGGGTGACGGCCAGCCCCAGCATTTT.